This T cell receptor beta chain was profiled in a study of blood T cell repertoires in COVID-19. The overall study: Italy, Spain and the United States were the sources of the convalescent and acute COVID-19 samples. Sources were T cells, B-cell-depleted T cells, or PBMCs; the material itself was cDNA or gDNA.

Original processing methods: Amplified reference gene primers provided the basis for estimating nucleated cell counts. This table comes from immunoSEQ multiplex PCR, and its TCRdb copy is limited to in-frame clones, with some not included. V, J and clone size were drawn from that table, and D and trimming were deduced from the DNA. The table includes some 270,000 clones, approximately 81% detected once. This clone turned up a few times. The CDR3 runs to 19 residues. Germline CDR1 reads SNHLY; CDR2 reads FYNNEI. Trimming left V 2 bases short and J 5 bases short, with 27 bases between. Participants came from some 23 US areas, aged about 18 to 89 years.

Material for sequencing was PBMCs or T cells enriched from blood (not recorded which). The gene calls are TRBV2 and TRBJ1-2; D might be TRBD1 (6 bases). The receptor was derived from a woman between 45 and 60 years old who had been exposed to COVID-19. The CDR3 sequence is CASSELVPGGGAVGYGYTF. The CDR3 DNA reads as TGTGCCAGCAGTGAATTGGTTCCCGGCGGGGGGGCAGTAGGGTATGGCTACACCTTC.